Listed here are 2 T cell receptor beta chains from one sample, sequenced in a study of blood T cells in healthy people across ages. A second PCR, run for roughly 7 to 12 cycles, used a sample-barcoded 5' primer plus a J-beta primer mix. TCRdb analysed the 5' RACE reads with MiXCR anew, one entry per CDR3 protein. This table has 540,000 or so distinct CDR3 sequences, 24% appearing once. In addition, the sample was reused for a study of T cells of mothers and their children.

The sample comprised blood. The receptors were sampled from a boy between 10 and 17 years old in good health.

This clonotype was counted only a few times. The chain uses TRBV9 and TRBJ1-1; a possible D gene is TRBD1 (5 bases). Germline CDR1 reads SGDLS; CDR2 reads YYNGEE. V was clipped by 1 base and J by 1 base, with 11 bases between them. CDR3 length equals 15 residues. The CDR3 DNA reads as TGTGCCAGCAGCGTAATTGCGGACAAGAACACTGAAGCTTTCTTT. It yields the protein CASSVIADKNTEAFF.

This chain joins TRBV28 and TRBJ2-4, with D possibly being TRBD2 (5 bases). V lost 3 bases to trimming and J lost 1 base, with 10 bases between them. Germline V lookup: CDR1 MDHEN, CDR2 SYDVKM. The CDR3 is made up of 15 amino acids. The CDR3 nucleotides read TGTGCCAGCAGTTTTCGGGGTCGGGCCAAAAACATTCAGTACTTC. Translating it yields CASSFRGRAKNIQYF. The variable domain in full, with the rest retrieved from reference TRBV28 and TRBJ2-4, is DVKVTQSSRYLVKRTGEKVFLECVQDMDHENMFWYRQDPGLGLRLIYFSYDVKMKEKGDIPEGYSVSREKKERFSLILESASTNQTSMYLCASSFRGRAKNIQYFGAGTRLSVL.